What follows describes a single TCR beta chain. The antigen remains undetermined. Treatment specified: 15 Gy SBRT to primary tumor, nephrectomy 4 weeks later. Nephrectomy followed 15 Gy stereotactic body radiation by 4 weeks. These data are taken from a study of radiation and T cells in renal cell carcinoma. Study outcomes and limitations: Compared with controls, irradiated tumors had more, larger dominant CDR3 motifs. From baseline, blood top tumor clonotypes peaked at 2 weeks post-radiation. Irradiated tumors had higher TCR clonality than control tumors.

Clones were sequenced by immunoSEQ multiplex PCR, and TCRdb holds only the in-frame ones, with some missing. The sample has about 9,000 clones, 63% seen once. The TCR sequence derives from a woman in her 50s with renal cell carcinoma. The material was tumor tissue, obtained from a patient whose treatment included radiotherapy and nephrectomy.

The CDR3 protein is CASSQEGGRPTEAFF. The DNA of the CDR3 is TGCGCCAGCAGCCAAGAAGGGGGGCGGCCAACTGAAGCTTTCTTT. This chain joins TRBV4-3 and TRBJ1-1; a possible D gene is TRBD1 (6 bases). CDR3 length equals 15 residues. V gave up 0 bases and J gave up 5 bases, with 13 bases separating them. Germline V CDR1 and CDR2: LGHNA, YSLEER.